The present entry profiles one T cell receptor beta chain with its context. These data belong to a study of blood T cell repertoires in COVID-19. Study information: Sources were T cells, B-cell-depleted T cells, or PBMCs; the material itself was cDNA or gDNA.

Per germline, CDR1 SGHVS and CDR2 FQNEAQ. V was clipped by 3 bases and J by 6 bases, with 12 bases between them. The CDR3 loop spans 15 amino acids. Assay: immunoSEQ multiplex PCR; the TCRdb copy retains only in-frame clones and omits some. The sample holds 110,000 to 150,000 clones, around 83% seen once. The genes are TRBV7-8 and TRBJ1-6, with D tentatively TRBD1 (6 bases). The sequencing sample was made of peripheral blood. This clonotype originated in an older woman with acute or convalescent COVID-19. In DNA form, the CDR3 reads TGTGCCAGCAGCTTGCCCCAGGGGATTAATTCACCCCTCCACTTT. Translating it yields CASSLPQGINSPLHF.